One sample yielded the 8 T cell receptor beta chains listed below, sequenced in a study of blood T cell repertoires in COVID-19. This table comes from immunoSEQ multiplex PCR, and its TCRdb copy is limited to in-frame clones, with some not included. This table has 250,000 to 300,000 clones, over 75% appearing once. The sample taken for sequencing was peripheral blood. Receptors originate from a woman between 65 and 79 years old with COVID-19, enrolled during active disease.

The chain is built from TRBV6-5 and TRBJ2-7; TRBD1 agrees at 7 bases. V was pared by 5 bases and J by 1 base, with 5 bases of the junction left unmatched. The germline CDR1 and CDR2 sequences are MNHEY and SVGAGI. The CDR3 loop spans 14 amino acids. This CDR3 is CASSRGTDSYEQYF. Written as DNA, the CDR3 is TGTGCCAGCAGTAGAGGGACAGATTCCTACGAGCAGTACTTC.

V and J are TRBV15 and TRBJ1-3, with D unclear. The germline V gene has CDR1 LNHNV and CDR2 YYDKDF (reference sequence). This CDR3 comprises 16 residues. The V and J ends lost 0 bases and 2 bases respectively, with 11 bases between them. The CDR3 DNA reads as TGTGCCACCAGCAGAGATTGGGTGGGAGCTGGAAACACCATATATTTT. Its translation: CATSRDWVGAGNTIYF.

Here the CDR3 reads CASSQQGPSGEQFF. CDR3 sequence (DNA): TGCGCCAGCAGCCAACAGGGGCCGAGTGGTGAGCAGTTCTTC. This sequence joins TRBV5-1 and TRBJ2-1, with 7 positions matching TRBD1. The V segment lost 4 bases and the J segment 9 bases; nucleotides outside the gene matches: 10. Germline loops: CDR1 SGHRS, CDR2 YFSETQ. This CDR3 is 14 amino acids long.

The rearrangement uses TRBV6-5 and TRBJ1-1; no reliable D call. Germline CDR1 reads MNHEY; CDR2 reads SVGAGI. With 6 bases removed from V and 2 bases from J, the gap between germline ends came to 4 bases. The CDR3 sequence is 11 residues long. The CDR3 here is CASRLNTEAFF. CDR3 nucleotides: TGTGCCAGCAGATTAAACACTGAAGCTTTCTTT.

The rearrangement joins TRBV5-1 to TRBJ2-7; 8 nucleotides agree with TRBD1. With V trimmed by 0 bases and J by 3 bases, 5 bases remained unmatched. Germline CDR1 and CDR2: SGHRS and YFSETQ. CDR3 size: 15 residues. The CDR3 protein is CASSLASGQGYEQYF. For the CDR3, the DNA is TGCGCCAGCAGCTTGGCCAGCGGACAGGGCTACGAGCAGTACTTC. Drawing the rest from reference TRBV5-1 and TRBJ2-7, the complete variable domain is KAGVTQTPRYLIKTRGQQVTLSCSPISGHRSVSWYQQTPGQGLQFLFEYFSETQRNKGNFPGRFSGRQFSNSRSEMNVSTLELGDSALYLCASSLASGQGYEQYFGPGTRLTVT.

The chain joins TRBV28 to TRBJ2-2, with TRBD1 matching 8 bases. The CDR3 contains 15 residues. The V gene end was trimmed by 5 bases and the J gene end by 7 bases; junction bases not matched to a gene: 9. Germline lookup yields CDR1 MDHEN and CDR2 SYDVKM. In DNA, the CDR3 is TGTGCCAGCAGTCCCCTAAAGGGGACAGGCGGGGAGCTGTTTTTT. Translation: CASSPLKGTGGELFF.

This clone was observed once. The rearrangement links TRBV28 to TRBJ1-1; D gene uncertain. This CDR3 region has 14 residues. The germline CDR1 and CDR2 sequences are MDHEN and SYDVKM. V lost 4 bases to trimming and J lost 1 base, with 10 bases between them. CDR3 nucleotides: TGTGCCAGCAGTTATGACCGGGGGAACACTGAAGCTTTCTTT. Residues: CASSYDRGNTEAFF.

This chain connects TRBV6-2 or TRBV6-3 to TRBJ1-3, with D tentatively TRBD1 (6 bases). The CDR3 extends over 16 amino acids. Deletions cut 5 bases from V and 0 bases from J, with 14 bases between. The V gene's germline CDR1 is MNHEY and CDR2 SVGEGT. CDR3 amino acids: CASSRGQRYSGNTIYF. DNA for the CDR3: TGTGCCAGCAGTCGCGGACAGCGATACTCTGGAAACACCATATATTTT.